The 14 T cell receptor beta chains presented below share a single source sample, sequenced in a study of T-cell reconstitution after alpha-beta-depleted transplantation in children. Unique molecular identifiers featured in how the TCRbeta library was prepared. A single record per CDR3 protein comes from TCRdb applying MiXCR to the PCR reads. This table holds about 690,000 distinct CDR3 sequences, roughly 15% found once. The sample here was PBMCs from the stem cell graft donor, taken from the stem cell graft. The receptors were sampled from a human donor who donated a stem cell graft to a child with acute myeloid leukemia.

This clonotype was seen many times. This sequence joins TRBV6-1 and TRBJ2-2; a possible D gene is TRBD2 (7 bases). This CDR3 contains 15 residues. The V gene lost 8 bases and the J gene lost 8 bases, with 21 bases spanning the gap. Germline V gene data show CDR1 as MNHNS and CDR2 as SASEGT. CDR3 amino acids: CASGPIKGGAGELFF. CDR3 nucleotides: TGTGCCAGCGGCCCCATTAAGGGGGGGGCGGGGGAGCTGTTTTTT.

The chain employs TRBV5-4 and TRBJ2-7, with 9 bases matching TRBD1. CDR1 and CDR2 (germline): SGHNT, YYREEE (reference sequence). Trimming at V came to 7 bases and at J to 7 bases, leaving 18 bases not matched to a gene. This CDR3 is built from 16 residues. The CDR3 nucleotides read TGTGCCAGCGGCTCCATAGGGGGACAGGGAATCTCTGAGCAGTACTTC. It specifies CASGSIGGQGISEQYF. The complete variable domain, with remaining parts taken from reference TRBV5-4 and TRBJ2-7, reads ETGVTQSPTHLIKTRGQQVTLRCSSQSGHNTVSWYQQALGQGPQFIFQYYREEENGRGNFPPRFSGLQFPNYSSELNVNALELDDSALYLCASGSIGGQGISEQYFGPGTRLTVT.

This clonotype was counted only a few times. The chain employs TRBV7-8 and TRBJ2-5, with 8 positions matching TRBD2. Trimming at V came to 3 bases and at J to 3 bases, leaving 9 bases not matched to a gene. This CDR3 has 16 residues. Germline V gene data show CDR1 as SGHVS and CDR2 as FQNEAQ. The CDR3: CASSFGLAGGKETQYF. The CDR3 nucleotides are TGTGCCAGCAGCTTTGGGCTAGCGGGTGGAAAAGAGACCCAGTACTTC.

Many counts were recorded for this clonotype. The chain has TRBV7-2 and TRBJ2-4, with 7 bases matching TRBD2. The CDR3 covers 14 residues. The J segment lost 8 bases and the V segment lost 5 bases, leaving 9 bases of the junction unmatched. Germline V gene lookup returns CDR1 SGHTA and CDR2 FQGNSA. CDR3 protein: CASSPGLGEYIQYF. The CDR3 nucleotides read TGTGCCAGCAGCCCAGGACTAGGCGAATACATTCAGTACTTC.

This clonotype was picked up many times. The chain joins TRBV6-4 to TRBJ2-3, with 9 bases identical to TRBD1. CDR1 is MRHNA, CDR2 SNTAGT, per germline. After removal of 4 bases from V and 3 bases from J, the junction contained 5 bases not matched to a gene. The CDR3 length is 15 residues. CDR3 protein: CASSVGTGSTDTQYF. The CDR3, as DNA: TGTGCCAGCAGTGTCGGGACAGGGTCGACAGATACGCAGTATTTT.

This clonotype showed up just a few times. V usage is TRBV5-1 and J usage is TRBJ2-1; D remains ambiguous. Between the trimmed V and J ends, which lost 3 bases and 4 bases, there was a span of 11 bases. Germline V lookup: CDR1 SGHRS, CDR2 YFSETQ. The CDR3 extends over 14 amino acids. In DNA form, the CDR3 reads TGCGCCAGCAGCTCCGGCCCGCAGTACAATGAGCAGTTCTTC. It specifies CASSSGPQYNEQFF.

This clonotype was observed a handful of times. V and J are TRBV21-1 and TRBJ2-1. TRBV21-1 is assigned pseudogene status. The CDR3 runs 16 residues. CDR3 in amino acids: CASSFYRQSSYNEQFF. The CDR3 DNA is TGTGCCAGCAGCTTTTACCGTCAGAGCTCCTACAATGAGCAGTTCTTC.

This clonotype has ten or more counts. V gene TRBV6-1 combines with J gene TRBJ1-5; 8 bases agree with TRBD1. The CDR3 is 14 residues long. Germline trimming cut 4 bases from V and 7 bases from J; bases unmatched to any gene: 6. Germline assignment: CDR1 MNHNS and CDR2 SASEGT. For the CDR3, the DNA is TGTGCCAGCAGTGGCCGAGACAGGGGCCAGCCCCAGCATTTT. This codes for CASSGRDRGQPQHF.

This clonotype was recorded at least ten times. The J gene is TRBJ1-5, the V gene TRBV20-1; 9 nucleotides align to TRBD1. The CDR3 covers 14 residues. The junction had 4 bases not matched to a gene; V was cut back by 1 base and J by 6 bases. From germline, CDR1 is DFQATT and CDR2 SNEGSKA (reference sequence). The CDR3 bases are TGCAGTGCTAGAGGGACAGGGGAGGCTCAGCCCCAGCATTTT. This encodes CSARGTGEAQPQHF.

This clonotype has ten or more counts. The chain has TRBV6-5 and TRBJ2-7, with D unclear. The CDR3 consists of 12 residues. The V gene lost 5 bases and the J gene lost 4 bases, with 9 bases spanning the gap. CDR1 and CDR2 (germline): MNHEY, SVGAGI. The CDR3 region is CASSPSQYEQYF. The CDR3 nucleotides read TGTGCCAGCAGTCCCTCTCAGTACGAGCAGTACTTC.

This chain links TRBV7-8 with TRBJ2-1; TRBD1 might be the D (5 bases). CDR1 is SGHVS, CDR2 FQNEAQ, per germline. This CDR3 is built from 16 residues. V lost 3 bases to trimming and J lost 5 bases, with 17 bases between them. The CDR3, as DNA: TGTGCCAGCAGCTTTAGGGGCCCGCCATGGGACAATGAGCAGTTCTTC. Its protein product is CASSFRGPPWDNEQFF.

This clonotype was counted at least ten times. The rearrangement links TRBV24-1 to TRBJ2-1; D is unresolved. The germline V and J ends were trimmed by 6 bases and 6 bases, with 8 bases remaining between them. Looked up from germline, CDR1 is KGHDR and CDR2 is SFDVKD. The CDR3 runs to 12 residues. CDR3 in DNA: TGTGCCACCAGTTCCCCTATCAATGAGCAGTTCTTC. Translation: CATSSPINEQFF.

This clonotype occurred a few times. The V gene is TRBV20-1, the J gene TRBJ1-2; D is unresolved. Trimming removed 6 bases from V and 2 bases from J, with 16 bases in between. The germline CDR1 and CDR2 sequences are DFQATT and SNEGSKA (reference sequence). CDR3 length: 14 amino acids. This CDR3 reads CSATPAVMNYGYTF. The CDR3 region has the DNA TGCAGTGCCACCCCGGCAGTTATGAACTATGGCTACACCTTC.

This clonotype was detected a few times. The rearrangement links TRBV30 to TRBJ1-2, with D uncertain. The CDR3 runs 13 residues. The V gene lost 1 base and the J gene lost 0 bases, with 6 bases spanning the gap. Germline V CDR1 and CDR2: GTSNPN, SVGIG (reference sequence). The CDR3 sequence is CAWSDGSNYGYTF. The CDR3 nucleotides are TGTGCCTGGAGTGACGGATCTAACTATGGCTACACCTTC. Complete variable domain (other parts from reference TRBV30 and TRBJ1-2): SQTIHQWPATLVQPVGSPLSLECTVEGTSNPNLYWYRQAAGRGLQLLFYSVGIGQISSEVPQNLSASRPQDRQFILSSKKLLLSDSGFYLCAWSDGSNYGYTFGSGTRLTVV.